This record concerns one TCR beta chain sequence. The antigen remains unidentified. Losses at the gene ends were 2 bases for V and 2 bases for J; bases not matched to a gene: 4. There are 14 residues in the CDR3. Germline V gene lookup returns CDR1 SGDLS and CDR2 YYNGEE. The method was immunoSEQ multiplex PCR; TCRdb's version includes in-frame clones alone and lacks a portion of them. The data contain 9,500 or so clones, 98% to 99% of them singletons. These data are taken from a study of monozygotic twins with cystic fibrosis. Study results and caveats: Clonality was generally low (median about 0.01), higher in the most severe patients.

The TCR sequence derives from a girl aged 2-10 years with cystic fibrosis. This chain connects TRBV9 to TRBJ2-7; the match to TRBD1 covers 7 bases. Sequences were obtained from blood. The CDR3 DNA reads TGTGCCAGCAGCGTCTCAGGGGGACCCTACGAGCAGTACTTC. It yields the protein CASSVSGGPYEQYF.